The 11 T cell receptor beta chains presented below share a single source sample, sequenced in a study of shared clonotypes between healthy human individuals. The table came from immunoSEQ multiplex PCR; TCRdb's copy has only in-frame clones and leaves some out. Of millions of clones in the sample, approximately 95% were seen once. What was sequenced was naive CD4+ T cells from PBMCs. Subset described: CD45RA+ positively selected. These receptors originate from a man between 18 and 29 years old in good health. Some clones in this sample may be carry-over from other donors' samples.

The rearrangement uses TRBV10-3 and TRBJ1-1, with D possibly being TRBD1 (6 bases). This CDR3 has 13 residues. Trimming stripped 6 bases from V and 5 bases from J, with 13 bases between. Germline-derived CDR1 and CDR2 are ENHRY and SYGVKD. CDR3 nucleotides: TGTGCCATCAGACAGGGTTTGGGTACTGAAGCTTTCTTT. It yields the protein CAIRQGLGTEAFF.

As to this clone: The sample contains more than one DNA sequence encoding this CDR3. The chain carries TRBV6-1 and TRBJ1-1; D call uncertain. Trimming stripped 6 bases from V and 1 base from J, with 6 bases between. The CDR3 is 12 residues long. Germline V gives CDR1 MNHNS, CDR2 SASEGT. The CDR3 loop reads CASSRRNTEAFF. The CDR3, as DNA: TGTGCCAGCAGCCGTCGGAACACTGAAGCTTTCTTT.

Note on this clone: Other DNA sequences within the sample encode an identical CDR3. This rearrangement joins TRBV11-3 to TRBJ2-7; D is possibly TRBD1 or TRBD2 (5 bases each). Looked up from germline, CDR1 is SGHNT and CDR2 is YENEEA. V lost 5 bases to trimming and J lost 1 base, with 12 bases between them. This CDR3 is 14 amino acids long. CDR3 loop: CASSLDSGSYEQYF. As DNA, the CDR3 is TGTGCCAGCAGCCTTGACAGCGGATCCTACGAGCAGTACTTC.

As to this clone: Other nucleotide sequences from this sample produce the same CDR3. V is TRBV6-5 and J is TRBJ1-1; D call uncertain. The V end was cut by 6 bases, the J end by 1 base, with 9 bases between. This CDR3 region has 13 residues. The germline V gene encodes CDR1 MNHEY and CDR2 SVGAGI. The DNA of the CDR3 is TGTGCCAGCAGCAGACTGAGGAACACTGAAGCTTTCTTT. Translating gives CASSRLRNTEAFF.

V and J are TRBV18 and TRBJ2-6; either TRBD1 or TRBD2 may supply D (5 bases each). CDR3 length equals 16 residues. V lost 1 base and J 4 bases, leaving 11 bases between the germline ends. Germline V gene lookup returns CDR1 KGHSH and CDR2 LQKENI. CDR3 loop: CASSPLSGTGANVLTF. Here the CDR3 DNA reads TGTGCCAGCTCACCACTTTCTGGGACCGGGGCCAACGTCCTGACTTTC.

The CDR3 DNA is TGTGCCAGCAGCTTATATGAGACTAGCGTGTACAATGAGCAGTTCTTC. Protein sequence: CASSLYETSVYNEQFF. The rearrangement joins TRBV7-9 to TRBJ2-1; 8 positions match TRBD2. CDR1 is SEHNR, CDR2 FQNEAQ, per germline (reference sequence). Germline trimming cut 2 bases from V and 4 bases from J; bases unmatched to any gene: 7. The length of the CDR3 is 16 residues.

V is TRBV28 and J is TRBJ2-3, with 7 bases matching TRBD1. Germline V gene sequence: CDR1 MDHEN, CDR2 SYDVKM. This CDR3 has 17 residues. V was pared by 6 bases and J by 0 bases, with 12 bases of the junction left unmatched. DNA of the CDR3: TGTGCCAGCAGCCCCGAATTAGGGGGCCCGAGCACAGATACGCAGTATTTT. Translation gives CASSPELGGPSTDTQYF.

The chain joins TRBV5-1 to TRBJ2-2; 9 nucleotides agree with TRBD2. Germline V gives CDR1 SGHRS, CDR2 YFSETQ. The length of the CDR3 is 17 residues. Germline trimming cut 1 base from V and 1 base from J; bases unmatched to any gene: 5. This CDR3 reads CASSLLAGTGNTGELFF. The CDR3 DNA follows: TGCGCCAGCAGCTTGCTAGCGGGAACTGGGAACACCGGGGAGCTGTTTTTT.

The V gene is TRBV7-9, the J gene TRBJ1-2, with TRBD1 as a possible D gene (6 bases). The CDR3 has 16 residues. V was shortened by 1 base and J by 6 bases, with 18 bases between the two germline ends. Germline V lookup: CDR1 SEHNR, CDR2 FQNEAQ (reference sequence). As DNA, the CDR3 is TGTGCCAGCAGCTTAGGGAGAGGCGGGACAAAAAATGGCTACACCTTC. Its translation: CASSLGRGGTKNGYTF. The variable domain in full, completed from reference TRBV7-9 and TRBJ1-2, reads DTGVSQNPRHKITKRGQNVTFRCDPISEHNRLYWYRQTLGQGPEFLTYFQNEAQLEKSRLLSDRFSAERPKGSFSTLEIQRTEQGDSAMYLCASSLGRGGTKNGYTFGSGTRLTVV.

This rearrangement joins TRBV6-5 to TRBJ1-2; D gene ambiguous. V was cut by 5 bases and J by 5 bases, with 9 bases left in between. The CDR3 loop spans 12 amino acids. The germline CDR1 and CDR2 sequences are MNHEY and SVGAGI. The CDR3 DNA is TGTGCCAGCAGTCGCGGGTCGTATGGCTACACCTTC. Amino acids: CASSRGSYGYTF.

The CDR3 DNA follows: TGTGCCAGCAGCGTACCGCGGGGGACTAGCGGGAGGGGGAGCTACAATGAGCAGTTCTTC. As protein: CASSVPRGTSGRGSYNEQFF. The V and J genes are TRBV9 and TRBJ2-1; TRBD2 matches 16 bases. CDR3 length equals 20 residues. Trimming took 1 base from V and 3 from J; bases not matched to a gene: 10. CDR1 and CDR2 (germline): SGDLS, YYNGEE. The full variable domain, completed using reference TRBV9 and TRBJ2-1, is DSGVTQTPKHLITATGQRVTLRCSPRSGDLSVYWYQQSLDQGLQFLIQYYNGEERAKGNILERFSAQQFPDLHSELNLSSLELGDSALYFCASSVPRGTSGRGSYNEQFFGPGTRLTVL.